Included here is one T cell receptor beta chain sequence, with context. Under the authors' procedure: Estimation of nucleated cell counts was performed using reference gene primer amplification. Method: immunoSEQ multiplex PCR; TCRdb's copy keeps in-frame clones and lacks some. For V, J and clone size, that table is used; D and trimming come from the DNA. The sample gives under 300,000 clones, 86% of which show up once; about 4% is in the top ten. The sample belongs to a study of blood T cell repertoires in COVID-19. Study background: Sites in the United States, Italy and Spain provided acute and convalescent COVID-19 samples. T cells, B-cell-depleted T cells, or PBMCs provided the cDNA or gDNA that served as material.

Germline V gives CDR1 MNHNY, CDR2 SVGAGI (reference sequence). The CDR3 runs to 13 residues. V lost 2 bases to trimming and J lost 10 bases; unmatched junction nucleotides: 6. This TCR was sampled from a man younger than 35 with active or convalescent COVID-19. Sequencing input: peripheral blood. V usage is TRBV6-6 and J usage is TRBJ2-3, with TRBD1 matching over 7 bases. This CDR3 is CASSYASQGAQYF. DNA for the CDR3: TGTGCCAGCAGTTACGCGTCCCAGGGGGCGCAGTATTTT.